Listed here is a single TCR beta chain. The sample belongs to a study of blood T cell repertoires in COVID-19. Study information: Collection of acute and convalescent COVID-19 samples took place in the United States, Italy and Spain. The cDNA or gDNA used as material had been derived from T cells, B-cell-depleted T cells, or PBMCs.

Original handling: The assay estimated nucleated cells by amplifying reference gene primers. TCRdb keeps only in-frame clones here, not all; method: immunoSEQ multiplex PCR. Clonal size and the V and J genes are those of that table, whereas D and trimming came from the DNA. The data show 150,000 or so clones, under 90% seen once. CDR3 length: 16 amino acids. Germline V gene data show CDR1 as SGDLS and CDR2 as YYNGEE. The V gene lost 0 bases and the J gene lost 3 bases, with 13 bases spanning the gap. Input material: peripheral blood. The chain joins TRBV9 to TRBJ2-1; D perhaps matches TRBD2 (5 bases). This clonotype originated in a man aged 55 to 70 with acute or convalescent COVID-19. In DNA, the CDR3 is TGTGCCAGCAGCGTAGGGGCCGGGAAGGTCTACAATGAGCAGTTCTTC. The encoded protein is CASSVGAGKVYNEQFF.